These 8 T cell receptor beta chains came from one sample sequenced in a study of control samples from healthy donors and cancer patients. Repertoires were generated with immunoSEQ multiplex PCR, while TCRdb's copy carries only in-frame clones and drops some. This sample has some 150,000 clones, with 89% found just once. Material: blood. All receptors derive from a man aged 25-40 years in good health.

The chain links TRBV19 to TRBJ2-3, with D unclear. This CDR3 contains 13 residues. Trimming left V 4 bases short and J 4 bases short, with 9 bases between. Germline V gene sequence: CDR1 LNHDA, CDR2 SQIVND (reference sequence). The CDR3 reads CASSTWEADTQYF. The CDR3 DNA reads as TGTGCCAGTAGTACGTGGGAAGCAGATACGCAGTATTTT.

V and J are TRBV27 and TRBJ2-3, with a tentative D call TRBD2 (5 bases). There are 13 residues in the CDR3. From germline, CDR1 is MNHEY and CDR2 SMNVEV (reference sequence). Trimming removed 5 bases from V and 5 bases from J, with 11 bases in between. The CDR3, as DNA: TGTGCCAGCAGTGCCTGGACTGAAGATACGCAGTATTTT. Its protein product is CASSAWTEDTQYF.

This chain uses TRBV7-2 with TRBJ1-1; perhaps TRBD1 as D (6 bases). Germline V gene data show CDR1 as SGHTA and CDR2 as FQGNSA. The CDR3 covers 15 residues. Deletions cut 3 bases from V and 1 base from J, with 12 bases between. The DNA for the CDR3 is TGTGCCAGCAGCTTTTACAGGGTCGCGAACACTGAAGCTTTCTTT. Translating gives CASSFYRVANTEAFF.

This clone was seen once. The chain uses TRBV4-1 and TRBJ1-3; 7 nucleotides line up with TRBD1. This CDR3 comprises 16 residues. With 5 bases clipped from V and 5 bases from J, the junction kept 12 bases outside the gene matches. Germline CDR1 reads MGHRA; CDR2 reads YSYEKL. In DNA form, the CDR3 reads TGCGCCAGCAGCTCCCATCGGGAGGGACAGAGAAACACCATATATTTT. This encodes CASSSHREGQRNTIYF.

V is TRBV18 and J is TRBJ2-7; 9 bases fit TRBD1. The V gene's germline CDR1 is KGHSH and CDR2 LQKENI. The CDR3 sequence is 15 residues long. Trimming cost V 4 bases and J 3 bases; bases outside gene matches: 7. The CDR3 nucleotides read TGTGCCAGCTCACTACCGGGACAGGGCGTCTACGAGCAGTACTTC. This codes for CASSLPGQGVYEQYF.

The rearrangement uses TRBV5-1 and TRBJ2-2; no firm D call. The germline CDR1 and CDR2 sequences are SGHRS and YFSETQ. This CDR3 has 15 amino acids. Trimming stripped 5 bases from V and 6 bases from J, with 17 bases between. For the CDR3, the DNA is TGCGCCAGCAGGGGCGGTGGAATAGGGTCCGGGGAGCTGTTTTTT. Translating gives CASRGGGIGSGELFF.

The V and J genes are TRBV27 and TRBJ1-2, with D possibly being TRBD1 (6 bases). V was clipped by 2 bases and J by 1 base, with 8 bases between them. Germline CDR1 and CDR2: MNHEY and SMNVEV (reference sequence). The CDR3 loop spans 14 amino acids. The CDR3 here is CASSLRGVNYGYTF. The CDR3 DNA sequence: TGTGCCAGCAGTTTAAGGGGGGTTAACTATGGCTACACCTTC.

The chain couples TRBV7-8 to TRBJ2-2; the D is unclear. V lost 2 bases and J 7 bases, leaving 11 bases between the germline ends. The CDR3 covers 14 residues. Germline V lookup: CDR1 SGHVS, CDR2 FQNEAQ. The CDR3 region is CASSLMRTDGELFF. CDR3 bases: TGTGCCAGCAGCTTAATGCGTACCGACGGGGAGCTGTTTTTT.